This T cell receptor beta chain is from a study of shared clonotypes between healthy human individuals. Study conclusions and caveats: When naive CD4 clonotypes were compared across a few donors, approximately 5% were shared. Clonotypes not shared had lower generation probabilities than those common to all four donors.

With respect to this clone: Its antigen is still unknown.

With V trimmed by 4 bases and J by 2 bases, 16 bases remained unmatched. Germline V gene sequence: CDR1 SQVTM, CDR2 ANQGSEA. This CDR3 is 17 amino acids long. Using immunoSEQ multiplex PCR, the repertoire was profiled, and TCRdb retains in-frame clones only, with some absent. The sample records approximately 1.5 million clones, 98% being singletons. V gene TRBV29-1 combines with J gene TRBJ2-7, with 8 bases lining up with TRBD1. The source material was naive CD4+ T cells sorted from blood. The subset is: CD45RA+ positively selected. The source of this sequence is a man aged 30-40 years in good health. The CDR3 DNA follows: TGCAGCGTTGTGATACAACTCGGGGACAGGCGTCCCTACGAGCAGTACTTC. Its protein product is CSVVIQLGDRRPYEQYF.